These 28 T cell receptor beta chains were all obtained from the same sample, sequenced in a study of T cell responses to AZD1222 COVID-19 vaccine. Using immunoSEQ multiplex PCR, the repertoire was profiled, and TCRdb retains in-frame clones only, with some absent. The data include 150,000 or so clones; the top ten clones carry 2% to 2.5%. The sample was peripheral blood. Receptors were obtained from an adult in good health.

The chain links TRBV12-3 or TRBV12-4 to TRBJ1-1; weak D call: TRBD1 (5 bases). The CDR3 spans 11 residues. V gave up 4 bases and J gave up 7 bases, with 7 bases separating them. CDR3 in amino acids: CASSSDSEAFF. CDR3 nucleotide sequence: TGTGCCAGCAGTTCCGACAGTGAAGCTTTCTTT.

The V call is TRBV4-2, the J call TRBJ1-6; 7 bases align to TRBD1. Per germline, CDR1 LGHNA and CDR2 YNFKEQ. CDR3 size: 16 residues. Unmatched junction bases numbered 9, after V lost 3 bases and J lost 7 bases. The CDR3 DNA reads TGTGCCAGCAGCCAGAGAGGCGGCAGGGGGAATTCACCCCTCCACTTT. Protein product: CASSQRGGRGNSPLHF.

The chain couples TRBV19 to TRBJ1-1; the D is unclear. Germline V gene lookup returns CDR1 LNHDA and CDR2 SQIVND (reference sequence). CDR3 length: 14 amino acids. Trimming pared 4 bases from V and 0 bases from J, leaving 9 bases between. The DNA for the CDR3 is TGTGCCAGTAGTACTGCCCCCATGAACACTGAAGCTTTCTTT. This gives the protein CASSTAPMNTEAFF. Complete variable domain (other parts from reference TRBV19 and TRBJ1-1): DGGITQSPKYLFRKEGQNVTLSCEQNLNHDAMYWYRQDPGQGLRLIYYSQIVNDFQKGDIAEGYSVSREKKESFPLTVTSAQKNPTAFYLCASSTAPMNTEAFFGQGTRLTVV.

This chain links TRBV19 with TRBJ1-5; 12 bases align to TRBD1. The germline gives CDR1 LNHDA, CDR2 SQIVND (reference sequence). J was trimmed by 3 bases and V by 4 bases; bases with no gene match: 7. The CDR3 has 17 residues. The CDR3 reads CASSSAGTGGFNQPQHF. The CDR3 nucleotides are TGTGCCAGTAGTAGCGCCGGGACAGGGGGCTTCAATCAGCCCCAGCATTTT. The full variable domain, its missing parts supplied by reference TRBV19 and TRBJ1-5, is DGGITQSPKYLFRKEGQNVTLSCEQNLNHDAMYWYRQDPGQGLRLIYYSQIVNDFQKGDIAEGYSVSREKKESFPLTVTSAQKNPTAFYLCASSSAGTGGFNQPQHFGDGTRLSIL.

The gene calls are TRBV30 and TRBJ1-5, with no clear D. Germline CDR1 reads GTSNPN; CDR2 reads SVGIG (reference sequence). This CDR3 is 13 amino acids long. V dropped 0 bases and J dropped 3 bases, with 6 bases sitting between them. CDR3 amino acids: CAWSVWDNQPQHF. The CDR3 bases are TGTGCCTGGAGTGTATGGGACAATCAGCCCCAGCATTTT.

The chain is built from TRBV7-7 and TRBJ2-2; TRBD1 might be the D (6 bases). Trimming pared 4 bases from V and 4 bases from J, leaving 16 bases between. There are 16 residues in the CDR3. Looked up from germline, CDR1 is SSHAT and CDR2 is FNYEAQ (reference sequence). This chain's CDR3 is CASSSHSDRSTGELFF. The CDR3 coding sequence is TGTGCCAGCAGCTCGCACTCGGACAGATCCACCGGGGAGCTGTTTTTT. The full variable domain, rest sourced from reference TRBV7-7 and TRBJ2-2, is GAGVSQSPRYKVTKRGQDVTLRCDPISSHATLYWYQQALGQGPEFLTYFNYEAQPDKSGLPSDRFSAERPEGSISTLTIQRTEQRDSAMYRCASSSHSDRSTGELFFGEGSRLTVL.

The V call is TRBV2, the J call TRBJ2-7, with TRBD1 identical over 7 bases. The CDR3 contains 13 residues. Looked up from germline, CDR1 is SNHLY and CDR2 is FYNNEI. V lost 10 bases to trimming and J lost 1 base; unmatched junction nucleotides: 7. Here the CDR3 DNA reads TGTGCCACTCTCTGGGACAGTTCCTACGAGCAGTACTTC. Translation gives CATLWDSSYEQYF.

The V gene is TRBV19, the J gene TRBJ2-6; 7 bases match TRBD1. The CDR3 loop spans 18 amino acids. Germline V gene data show CDR1 as LNHDA and CDR2 as SQIVND (reference sequence). Losses at the gene ends were 6 bases for V and 1 base for J; bases not matched to a gene: 12. The CDR3 coding sequence is TGTGCCAGTAGCCACGGACAGGCTCGTCTATCTGGGGCCAACGTCCTGACTTTC. This gives the protein CASSHGQARLSGANVLTF.

The CDR3 DNA is TGTGCCAGCAGCCGCGACAGAAAGAACTATGGCTACACCTTC. This codes for CASSRDRKNYGYTF. The chain combines TRBV11-3 with TRBJ1-2; tentative D call: TRBD1 (5 bases). In germline, CDR1 is SGHNT, CDR2 YENEEA. The CDR3 totals 14 residues. V was pared by 5 bases and J by 2 bases, with 12 bases between.

The V call is TRBV19, the J call TRBJ2-5; unclear D gene. This CDR3 region has 16 residues. Germline assignment: CDR1 LNHDA and CDR2 SQIVND (reference sequence). The V end lost 5 bases, the J end lost 4 bases, and 20 bases lay between the germline ends. CDR3: CASSRDHGPKLETQYF. CDR3 nucleotides: TGTGCCAGTAGTCGAGACCATGGACCGAAGCTAGAGACCCAGTACTTC.

The CDR3 region is CASSLVGVGAEAFF. Written as DNA, the CDR3 is TGCGCCAGCAGCTTGGTAGGGGTAGGCGCTGAAGCTTTCTTT. V gene TRBV5-1 combines with J gene TRBJ1-1; D perhaps matches TRBD1 (5 bases). Per the germline V gene, CDR1 is SGHRS and CDR2 is YFSETQ. Trimming stripped 0 bases from V and 6 bases from J, with 12 bases between. CDR3 length: 14 amino acids.

The chain links TRBV6-6 to TRBJ2-2, with D perhaps matching TRBD1 (6 bases). Trimming removed 7 bases at V and 6 bases at J, with 12 bases between. CDR3 length equals 13 residues. Germline CDR1 and CDR2: MNHNY and SVGAGI (reference sequence). This CDR3 reads CASTIRGSGELFF. CDR3 DNA: TGTGCCAGCACAATCAGGGGATCCGGGGAGCTGTTTTTT.

The chain is built from TRBV18 and TRBJ1-5, with D possibly matching TRBD1 (6 bases). Between the trimmed V and J ends, which lost 3 bases and 0 bases, there was a span of 9 bases. Germline V lookup: CDR1 KGHSH, CDR2 LQKENI. This CDR3 is 15 amino acids long. The CDR3 loop reads CASSPAGVSNQPQHF. CDR3 sequence (DNA): TGTGCCAGCTCACCCGCAGGGGTTAGCAATCAGCCCCAGCATTTT.

In DNA, the CDR3 is TGCGCCAGCAGCCAGTTGTCGTGGCAGAACTACGAGCAGTACTTC. Translation: CASSQLSWQNYEQYF. The chain combines TRBV4-1 with TRBJ2-7; D uncertain. In germline, CDR1 is MGHRA, CDR2 YSYEKL. V lost 3 bases, J lost 3 bases, and 15 bases lay in between. This CDR3 spans 15 amino acids.

The chain combines TRBV2 with TRBJ1-6; D remains ambiguous. The V and J ends lost 6 bases and 0 bases respectively, with 9 bases between them. This CDR3 has 15 residues. Germline V gene lookup returns CDR1 SNHLY and CDR2 FYNNEI. The CDR3 nucleotides are TGTGCCAGCAGGGAGACGGGCTCCTATAATTCACCCCTCCACTTT. This codes for CASRETGSYNSPLHF.

The V and J genes are TRBV5-4 and TRBJ2-2; TRBD2 agrees at 8 bases. Germline-derived CDR1 and CDR2 are SGHNT and YYREEE (reference sequence). With V trimmed by 2 bases and J by 6 bases, 9 bases remained unmatched. The CDR3 extends over 16 amino acids. This CDR3 is CASSLAGGGRPGELFF. CDR3 DNA sequence: TGTGCCAGCAGCTTAGCCGGGGGGGGAAGGCCCGGGGAGCTGTTTTTT.

The gene calls are TRBV4-2 and TRBJ1-6, with 7 positions matching TRBD1. CDR3 length: 15 amino acids. Germline CDR1 is LGHNA and CDR2 is YNFKEQ. Losses at the gene ends were 0 bases for V and 9 bases for J; bases not matched to a gene: 5. In DNA, the CDR3 is TGTGCCAGCAGCCAAGACAGGGGGAAGGGTTCACCCCTCCACTTT. Its translation: CASSQDRGKGSPLHF.

The gene calls are TRBV5-5 and TRBJ1-1; TRBD1 might be the D (5 bases). V lost 0 bases and J lost 1, with 10 bases in between. Germline CDR1 SGHKS, CDR2 YYEKEE (reference sequence). The CDR3 is made up of 15 amino acids. The CDR3 loop is CASSLVAGPNTEAFF. In nucleotides, the CDR3 is TGTGCCAGCAGCTTGGTGGCAGGGCCGAACACTGAAGCTTTCTTT.

The genes are TRBV27 and TRBJ2-1, with D uncertain. This CDR3 is built from 14 residues. Germline V gives CDR1 MNHEY, CDR2 SMNVEV (reference sequence). V was cut by 2 bases and J by 9 bases, with 14 bases left in between. CDR3 sequence (DNA): TGTGCCAGCAGTTTAAAGACCCTGGTGGGTGAGCAGTTCTTC. Protein sequence: CASSLKTLVGEQFF.

This chain uses TRBV18 with TRBJ2-1; D possibly corresponds to TRBD2 (5 bases). This CDR3 has 15 residues. Trimming took 7 bases from V and 6 from J, leaving 19 bases between them. From germline, CDR1 is KGHSH and CDR2 LQKENI. The CDR3 reads CASFMAGIGFNEQFF. DNA of the CDR3: TGTGCCAGCTTTATGGCCGGGATTGGGTTCAATGAGCAGTTCTTC.

The chain carries TRBV5-1 and TRBJ1-1; D is perhaps TRBD1 (6 bases). From germline, CDR1 is SGHRS and CDR2 YFSETQ. Deletions cut 3 bases from V and 4 bases from J, with 7 bases between. The length of the CDR3 is 12 residues. The CDR3 DNA reads TGCGCCAGCAGCTCGGACAGCACTGAAGCTTTCTTT. It translates to CASSSDSTEAFF. The full variable domain, with the rest looked up from reference TRBV5-1 and TRBJ1-1, is KAGVTQTPRYLIKTRGQQVTLSCSPISGHRSVSWYQQTPGQGLQFLFEYFSETQRNKGNFPGRFSGRQFSNSRSEMNVSTLELGDSALYLCASSSDSTEAFFGQGTRLTVV.

The V call is TRBV7-9, the J call TRBJ2-3, with TRBD2 identical over 8 bases. Germline values: CDR1 SEHNR, CDR2 FQNEAQ (reference sequence). V was clipped by 1 base and J by 6 bases; unmatched bases: 3. The CDR3 sequence is 14 residues long. This CDR3 reads CASSLGGLEDTQYF. CDR3 sequence (DNA): TGTGCCAGCAGCTTAGGGGGACTAGAGGATACGCAGTATTTT.

The rearrangement links TRBV4-1 to TRBJ1-2; TRBD1 agrees at 9 bases. The V gene's germline CDR1 is MGHRA and CDR2 YSYEKL. J gave up 7 bases and V 2 bases, and 8 bases lay outside the gene matches. CDR3 length: 15 amino acids. The CDR3 region has the DNA TGCGCCAGCAGCCAACCACAGGGGGCTCTCTCTGGCTACACCTTC. Its translation: CASSQPQGALSGYTF.

V is TRBV7-9 and J is TRBJ2-5; 9 nucleotides line up with TRBD1. The CDR3 extends over 13 amino acids. The germline CDR1 and CDR2 sequences are SEHNR and FQNEAQ (reference sequence). V shed 11 bases, J shed 5 bases, and the junction held 9 bases outside the gene matches. The CDR3 spells CAGVRQGEETQYF. CDR3 DNA sequence: TGTGCCGGTGTAAGACAGGGGGAGGAGACCCAGTACTTC.

This chain uses TRBV4-3 with TRBJ2-6; D is unclear. Germline V gene data show CDR1 as LGHNA and CDR2 as YSLEER. The CDR3 consists of 17 residues. The V end was cut by 3 bases, the J end by 0 bases, with 12 bases between. The CDR3 nucleotides read TGCGCCAGCAGCCACGCCGGGCCCCACTCTGGGGCCAACGTCCTGACTTTC. It is translated as CASSHAGPHSGANVLTF.

V and J are TRBV6-5 and TRBJ2-5, with a possible D match to TRBD2 (5 bases). Deletions cut 5 bases from V and 9 bases from J, with 19 bases between. CDR1 MNHEY and CDR2 SVGAGI come from the germline V gene. CDR3 length equals 14 residues. Here the CDR3 DNA reads TGTGCCAGCAGTACAACCCTTATACTCGGGGCCCAGTACTTC. Translating gives CASSTTLILGAQYF.

J is TRBJ1-1 and V is TRBV4-1; the D is unclear. V was cut by 0 bases and J by 7 bases, with 15 bases left in between. The V gene's germline CDR1 is MGHRA and CDR2 YSYEKL. The CDR3 is made up of 15 amino acids. For the CDR3, the DNA is TGCGCCAGCAGCCAAGATGGGTCGGGCTCTGGTGAAGCTTTCTTT. This sequence encodes CASSQDGSGSGEAFF.

The chain links TRBV7-2 to TRBJ1-5; a possible D gene is TRBD1 (6 bases). CDR3 length: 16 amino acids. V was clipped by 5 bases and J by 7 bases, with 21 bases between them. Germline V gene lookup returns CDR1 SGHTA and CDR2 FQGNSA. The CDR3 DNA follows: TGTGCCAGCAGCATCCGAACAGGGTTCGGAGAACAGCCCCAGCATTTT. It codes for CASSIRTGFGEQPQHF.